The source of this T cell receptor (beta chain) is a study of graft-versus-host responses after intestinal transplantation. Study-level background: Every recipient had anti-thymocyte globulin induction and three to four years of tacrolimus plus steroids.

The CDR3 is 14 amino acids. Germline V gene lookup returns CDR1 SGHVS and CDR2 FQNEAQ. V shed 5 bases and J shed 9 bases, with 17 bases lying between them. This clone is a singleton in its sample. Measured with immunoSEQ multiplex PCR; TCRdb has only the in-frame clones, and not every one. The sample has under 20,000 clones, 95% seen once; the top ten hold 0.75% to 0.9%. This TCR derives from a human patient who received an intestinal transplant, so some T cells may come from the graft donor. Source: PBMCs, taken 23 days after intestinal transplant. This chain connects TRBV7-8 to TRBJ2-1; no clear D. The CDR3: CASSPLTRLVEQFF. CDR3 DNA: TGTGCCAGCAGCCCCCTCACCCGGCTGGTTGAGCAGTTCTTC.